A single sample gave rise to the 8 T cell receptor beta chains below, sequenced in a study of vaccination effects on CD4 cells after COVID-19. Which antigens these TCRs recognize remains unknown. Clones were read by immunoSEQ multiplex PCR, and TCRdb kept only the in-frame ones, dropping some. The repertoire consists of roughly 29,000 clones, with 55% to 65% occurring once and the leading ten covering approximately 9.9%. Culture proceeded for roughly ten days, and CD4+ T cells were then isolated. The sequenced sample was CD4+ T cells from PBMCs cultured without peptide, obtained before COVID-19 vaccination. The receptors derive from a human donor who received a COVID-19 vaccine.

The rearrangement joins TRBV3-1 (or the pseudogene TRBV3-2) to TRBJ1-1; D is unclear. Trimming shortened V by 1 base and J by 11 bases, and 8 bases separated the two germline ends. CDR1 LGHDT and CDR2 YNNKEL come from the germline V gene (reference sequence). CDR3 length equals 11 residues. In nucleotides, the CDR3 is TGTGCCAGCAGCCAAGGGCAGGTCGCTTTCTTT. It encodes CASSQGQVAFF.

This chain links TRBV6-1 with TRBJ1-3; the D gene is possibly TRBD1 (5 bases). Germline CDR1 and CDR2: MNHNS and SASEGT. V was pared by 3 bases and J by 3 bases, with 12 bases between. The CDR3 consists of 15 residues. CDR3 sequence (DNA): TGTGCCAGCAGTGAGGGACCGCGAGTTGGAAACACCATATATTTT. Protein: CASSEGPRVGNTIYF.

The chain couples TRBV11-2 to TRBJ2-2; tentatively, D is TRBD2 (6 bases). From germline, CDR1 is SGHAT and CDR2 FQNNGV. The length of the CDR3 is 16 residues. V was shortened by 3 bases and J by 0 bases, with 11 bases between the two germline ends. For the CDR3, the DNA is TGTGCCAGCAGCTTTAGGCTAGCGACGAACACCGGGGAGCTGTTTTTT. Its translation is CASSFRLATNTGELFF.

The chain joins TRBV5-1 to TRBJ2-5; D is perhaps TRBD1 or TRBD2 (5 bases each). V gave up 4 bases and J gave up 1 base, with 11 bases separating them. The germline V gene has CDR1 SGHRS and CDR2 YFSETQ. The CDR3 has 14 amino acids. Here the CDR3 DNA reads TGCGCCAGCAGCATGGGACCCAGCCAAGAGACCCAGTACTTC. It specifies CASSMGPSQETQYF.

The chain employs TRBV27 and TRBJ1-5; tentative D call: TRBD1 (5 bases). The V gene's germline CDR1 is MNHEY and CDR2 SMNVEV (reference sequence). Between the trimmed V and J ends, which lost 5 bases and 0 bases, there was a span of 14 bases. This CDR3 contains 16 residues. CDR3 coding DNA: TGTGCCAGCAGTGCAGAGGGACGGCTTAGCAATCAGCCCCAGCATTTT. Its protein is CASSAEGRLSNQPQHF.

This clone has more than one count but fewer than ten. This chain uses TRBV10-1 with TRBJ1-2; tentative D call: TRBD1 (5 bases). Germline values: CDR1 WNHNN, CDR2 SYGVQD (reference sequence). The CDR3 covers 13 residues. V lost 3 bases and J lost 4, with 9 bases in between. Here the CDR3 DNA reads TGCGCCAGCAGTGACAGGGTCGCCTATGGCTACACCTTC. Protein sequence: CASSDRVAYGYTF.

In this sample, this clone turned up a few times. The chain links TRBV5-8 to TRBJ1-4; maybe TRBD1 (6 bases). CDR1 and CDR2 (germline): SGHTS, YDEGEE. The V end was cut by 3 bases, the J end by 5 bases, with 14 bases between. The CDR3 contains 15 residues. The CDR3 loop reads CASSYITGQNEKLFF. Here the CDR3 DNA reads TGTGCCAGCAGCTACATAACCGGACAGAATGAAAAACTGTTTTTT.

The J gene is TRBJ2-1, the V gene TRBV5-6, with TRBD2 matching 10 bases. CDR1 is SGHDT, CDR2 YYEEEE, per germline. The CDR3 runs to 15 residues. J gave up 4 bases and V 3 bases, and 4 bases lay outside the gene matches. The CDR3 sequence: CASSYPSGGYNEQFF. The CDR3 coding sequence is TGTGCCAGCAGCTATCCTAGCGGGGGATACAATGAGCAGTTCTTC. Full variable domain (remainder filled in from reference TRBV5-6 and TRBJ2-1): DAGVTQSPTHLIKTRGQQVTLRCSPKSGHDTVSWYQQALGQGPQFIFQYYEEEERQRGNFPDRFSGHQFPNYSSELNVNALLLGDSALYLCASSYPSGGYNEQFFGPGTRLTVL.